This is a list of T cell receptor beta chains from one sample in a study of blood T cell repertoires in COVID-19. The assay was immunoSEQ multiplex PCR, and TCRdb's table has in-frame clones only and misses some. There are more than 80,000 clones in the sample; 75% to 90% occur only once, and around 1.5% lies in the top ten. The sequenced sample consisted of peripheral blood. These receptors all stem from a human donor with active COVID-19. The donor label of this sample is uncertain. CDR3s include the opening cysteine and the closing phenylalanine or tryptophan. The order of the fields is V gene, D gene, J gene, clone size, CDR3 protein, CDR3 DNA. A D gene is named only where the DNA matches it firmly. Size is stated for part of the rows, as once, few or many counts, or as a class when the clone is expanded.

v_gene: TRBV4-3
d_gene: -
j_gene: TRBJ1-2
abundance: -
CDR3aa: CASSLAPVPNGYTF
CDR3nt: TGCGCCAGCAGCCTTGCCCCGGTCCCCAATGGCTACACCTTC

v_gene: TRBV19
d_gene: -
j_gene: TRBJ1-1
abundance: -
CDR3aa: CASSMVWGRGGDTEAFF
CDR3nt: TGTGCCAGTAGTATGGTTTGGGGTCGGGGGGGAGACACTGAAGCTTTCTTT

v_gene: TRBV6-5
d_gene: TRBD2
j_gene: TRBJ2-2
abundance: -
CDR3aa: CASSYSASGLTGELFF
CDR3nt: TGTGCCAGCAGTTACTCAGCTAGCGGCTTAACCGGGGAGCTGTTTTTT

v_gene: TRBV29-1
d_gene: TRBD1
j_gene: TRBJ2-7
abundance: -
CDR3aa: CSVGTGDSYEQYF
CDR3nt: TGCAGCGTTGGGACAGGGGACTCCTACGAGCAGTACTTC

v_gene: TRBV4-3
d_gene: -
j_gene: TRBJ1-1
abundance: -
CDR3aa: CASSQGHWGEENTEAFF
CDR3nt: TGCGCCAGCAGCCAAGGACACTGGGGGGAGGAGAACACTGAAGCTTTCTTT

v_gene: TRBV28
d_gene: TRBD1
j_gene: TRBJ2-3
abundance: -
CDR3aa: CASTKGQMGTDTQYF
CDR3nt: TGTGCCAGCACCAAGGGACAGATGGGTACAGATACGCAGTATTTT

v_gene: TRBV7-2
d_gene: TRBD2
j_gene: TRBJ2-7
abundance: -
CDR3aa: CASSLGLAQTYEQYF
CDR3nt: TGTGCCAGCAGCTTAGGACTAGCCCAGACCTACGAGCAGTACTTC

v_gene: TRBV5-1
d_gene: -
j_gene: TRBJ2-1
abundance: -
CDR3aa: CASSFEGGSYNEQFF
CDR3nt: TGCGCCAGCAGCTTCGAGGGAGGCTCCTACAATGAGCAGTTCTTC

v_gene: TRBV5-6
d_gene: -
j_gene: TRBJ1-6
abundance: -
CDR3aa: CASSSGLLGAPLHF
CDR3nt: TGTGCCAGCAGCTCGGGACTCCTTGGGGCACCCCTCCACTTT

v_gene: TRBV6-5
d_gene: -
j_gene: TRBJ2-1
abundance: -
CDR3aa: CASSYSSGASYNEQFF
CDR3nt: TGTGCCAGCAGTTACTCGTCAGGGGCCAGCTACAATGAGCAGTTCTTC

v_gene: TRBV2
d_gene: TRBD2
j_gene: TRBJ2-3
abundance: -
CDR3aa: CASSGLAGGPDTQYF
CDR3nt: TGTGCCAGCAGCGGACTAGCGGGGGGGCCCGATACGCAGTATTTT

v_gene: TRBV5-1
d_gene: TRBD1
j_gene: TRBJ2-5
abundance: -
CDR3aa: CASSWRQGFSQETQYF
CDR3nt: TGCGCCAGCAGCTGGCGACAGGGGTTCTCTCAAGAGACCCAGTACTTC

v_gene: TRBV7-2
d_gene: -
j_gene: TRBJ1-1
abundance: -
CDR3aa: CASSFRDSPEAFF
CDR3nt: TGTGCCAGCAGCTTCAGGGATTCCCCTGAAGCTTTCTTT

v_gene: TRBV29-1
d_gene: TRBD2
j_gene: TRBJ2-2
abundance: -
CDR3aa: CSVLAGGLGGELFF
CDR3nt: TGCAGCGTTTTGGCGGGGGGCCTTGGAGGGGAGCTGTTTTTT

v_gene: TRBV5-6
d_gene: TRBD2
j_gene: TRBJ2-1
abundance: -
CDR3aa: CASSLSRTSGGFSYNEQFF
CDR3nt: TGTGCCAGCAGCTTATCCCGGACTAGCGGGGGGTTCTCCTACAATGAGCAGTTCTTC

v_gene: TRBV14
d_gene: -
j_gene: TRBJ2-2
abundance: -
CDR3aa: CASSQDLRYTGELFF
CDR3nt: TGTGCCAGCAGCCAAGATCTTCGGTACACCGGGGAGCTGTTTTTT

v_gene: TRBV11-2
d_gene: -
j_gene: TRBJ1-2
abundance: -
CDR3aa: CASSSYRANYGYTF
CDR3nt: TGTGCCAGCAGCTCATACAGAGCAAACTATGGCTACACCTTC

v_gene: TRBV23-1
d_gene: TRBD1
j_gene: TRBJ2-1
abundance: -
CDR3aa: CASSQSRGQINNEQFF
CDR3nt: TGCGCCAGCAGTCAATCTCGGGGACAGATAAACAATGAGCAGTTCTTC

v_gene: TRBV18
d_gene: -
j_gene: TRBJ2-7
abundance: -
CDR3aa: CASSPPSFRTYEQYF
CDR3nt: TGTGCCAGCTCACCACCTAGCTTTAGAACCTACGAGCAGTACTTC

v_gene: TRBV6-5
d_gene: TRBD2
j_gene: TRBJ2-7
abundance: -
CDR3aa: CASSLTSGDPYEQYF
CDR3nt: TGTGCCAGCAGTTTGACTAGCGGGGACCCCTACGAGCAGTACTTC

v_gene: TRBV5-5
d_gene: -
j_gene: TRBJ2-7
abundance: -
CDR3aa: CASSYRSYEQYF
CDR3nt: TGTGCCAGCAGCTATAGATCCTACGAGCAGTACTTC

v_gene: TRBV27
d_gene: -
j_gene: TRBJ2-5
abundance: -
CDR3aa: CASSSDSTQETQYF
CDR3nt: TGTGCCAGCAGCTCGGACAGTACCCAAGAGACCCAGTACTTC

v_gene: TRBV7-8
d_gene: -
j_gene: TRBJ1-3
abundance: -
CDR3aa: CASSSAGNTIYF
CDR3nt: TGTGCCAGCAGTTCTGCTGGAAACACCATATATTTT

v_gene: TRBV20-1
d_gene: -
j_gene: TRBJ2-7
abundance: few
CDR3aa: CSASQGLSWEQYF
CDR3nt: TGCAGTGCTAGTCAGGGGCTGTCTTGGGAGCAGTACTTC